Below are 30 T cell receptor beta chains sequenced from a single sample in a study of cytomegalovirus exposure and HLA in healthy donors. Amplification used 60 Vbeta primers and 13 Jbeta primers. Sequencing used immunoSEQ multiplex PCR; TCRdb keeps in-frame clones, though not all of them. The sample contains more than 80,000 clones, just under 80% of which appear only once. Sample: PBMCs. These receptors were obtained from a woman in her 40s in good health and CMV-seropositive.

This clone was found a few times. The V gene is TRBV29-1, the J gene TRBJ2-1; 9 bases are shared with TRBD1. The CDR3 loop spans 17 amino acids. Germline V gene sequence: CDR1 SQVTM, CDR2 ANQGSEA. V was clipped by 0 bases and J by 5 bases; unmatched bases: 11. The CDR3 coding sequence is TGCAGCGTTGAAGATTTGTGGACAGGGGAAGGTAACAATGAGCAGTTCTTC. Encoded protein: CSVEDLWTGEGNNEQFF.

This chain links TRBV10-3 with TRBJ2-1; TRBD2 might be the D (5 bases). There are 13 residues in the CDR3. The ends were cut back, 10 bases at V and 5 bases at J, with 15 bases in the middle. Germline V gene sequence: CDR1 ENHRY, CDR2 SYGVKD. CDR3 nucleotide sequence: TGTGCCAGCGCTGAAGGAGGTGACAATGAGCAGTTCTTC. Translating gives CASAEGGDNEQFF.

The rearrangement uses TRBV6-5 and TRBJ1-5, with D tentatively TRBD1 (5 bases). The CDR3 has 13 residues. The germline V and J ends were trimmed by 6 bases and 6 bases, with 12 bases remaining between them. Germline lookup yields CDR1 MNHEY and CDR2 SVGAGI. The CDR3 DNA reads TGTGCCAGCAGCCCGGGGGGGGGTCAGCCCCAGCATTTT. It yields the protein CASSPGGGQPQHF.

The genes are TRBV30 and TRBJ2-7; possible D gene TRBD2, 6 bases. Trimming removed 5 bases from V and 4 bases from J, with 9 bases in between. This CDR3 contains 11 residues. Germline CDR1 GTSNPN, CDR2 SVGIG (reference sequence). The CDR3 DNA is TGTGCCTGGGGGGAGGTTTACGAGCAGTACTTC. Protein sequence: CAWGEVYEQYF.

Only a few counts were recorded for this clone. The gene calls are TRBV4-1 and TRBJ2-7, with 7 positions matching TRBD1. The CDR3 covers 16 residues. V trimming: 4 bases; J trimming: 0 bases; junction bases outside the gene matches: 9. CDR1 MGHRA and CDR2 YSYEKL come from the germline V gene. The CDR3 protein is CASSPSWDRSSYEQYF. CDR3 DNA: TGCGCCAGCAGCCCATCCTGGGACAGAAGCTCCTACGAGCAGTACTTC.

This clone was observed a handful of times. V gene TRBV11-3 combines with J gene TRBJ2-1; TRBD1 agrees at 7 bases. In germline, CDR1 is SGHNT, CDR2 YENEEA. The junction had 4 bases not matched to a gene; V was cut back by 1 base and J by 7 bases. CDR3 length equals 14 residues. The CDR3 reads CASSLGLQGNEQFF. CDR3 sequence (DNA): TGTGCCAGCAGCTTAGGACTACAGGGGAATGAGCAGTTCTTC. The entire variable domain, with the rest obtained from reference TRBV11-3 and TRBJ2-1, is as follows: EAGVVQSPRYKIIEKKQPVAFWCNPISGHNTLYWYLQNLGQGPELLIRYENEEAVDDSQLPKDRFSAERLKGVDSTLKIQPAELGDSAVYLCASSLGLQGNEQFFGPGTRLTVL.

This rearrangement joins TRBV6-5 to TRBJ2-7; TRBD1 matches at 7 bases. The CDR3 covers 14 residues. Germline-derived CDR1 and CDR2 are MNHEY and SVGAGI. The trim removed 6 bases at V and 3 bases at J, leaving 8 bases unmatched. CDR3 loop: CASSDRENYYEQYF. For the CDR3, the DNA is TGTGCCAGCAGCGACAGGGAAAATTACTACGAGCAGTACTTC.

This chain links TRBV7-4 with TRBJ1-5; weak D call: TRBD1 (6 bases). This CDR3 region has 14 residues. V lost 5 bases and J 1 base, leaving 9 bases between the germline ends. The germline gives CDR1 SGHVT, CDR2 SQSDAQ. In nucleotides, the CDR3 is TGTGCCAGCAGCCAGCAGGGGAGCAATCAGCCCCAGCATTTT. Its translation is CASSQQGSNQPQHF.

A remark on this clone: The germline gene is not matched at one end of the junction; a read error may be the cause. The chain employs TRBV6-1 and TRBJ2-6; TRBD1 is a possible D gene (5 bases). CDR1 is MNHNS, CDR2 SASEGT, per germline. The CDR3 totals 15 residues. Written as DNA, the CDR3 is TGTGCCAACAGTGCCGACAGCTCTGGGGCCAACGTCCTGACTTTC. It encodes CANSADSSGANVLTF.

The chain uses TRBV9 and TRBJ2-1; tentative D call: TRBD1 (6 bases). This CDR3 comprises 15 residues. The germline CDR1 and CDR2 sequences are SGDLS and YYNGEE. V lost 0 bases and J 5 bases, leaving 12 bases between the germline ends. The CDR3 nucleotides read TGTGCCAGCAGCGTAGTAGTAGGGGGAAACAATGAGCAGTTCTTC. Translated, it gives CASSVVVGGNNEQFF.

This clone came up a few times. The chain links TRBV2 to TRBJ1-6; D is unresolved. V shed 8 bases and J shed 6 bases, with 5 bases lying between them. Germline-derived CDR1 and CDR2 are SNHLY and FYNNEI. CDR3 length: 11 amino acids. Here the CDR3 reads CASEGNSPLHF. The CDR3 region has the DNA TGTGCCAGCGAGGGTAATTCACCCCTCCACTTT.

The V call is TRBV5-1, the J call TRBJ2-7, with 8 bases matching TRBD1. The CDR3 is made up of 16 amino acids. After removal of 1 base from V and 1 base from J, the junction contained 7 bases not matched to a gene. Germline V gene lookup returns CDR1 SGHRS and CDR2 YFSETQ. The CDR3 DNA follows: TGCGCCAGCAGCTTGCCGTGGACAGGGAATTCCTACGAGCAGTACTTC. Translated: CASSLPWTGNSYEQYF.

This chain joins TRBV5-5 and TRBJ2-3, with 12 bases matching TRBD1. The CDR3 length is 16 residues. The J segment lost 5 bases and the V segment lost 1 base, leaving 5 bases of the junction unmatched. Germline assignment: CDR1 SGHKS and CDR2 YYEKEE (reference sequence). In DNA, the CDR3 is TGTGCCAGCAGCTTGACAGGGACAGGGGGCCTAGATACGCAGTATTTT. Translation: CASSLTGTGGLDTQYF. The full variable domain, rest sourced from reference TRBV5-5 and TRBJ2-3, is DAGVTQSPTHLIKTRGQQVTLRCSPISGHKSVSWYQQVLGQGPQFIFQYYEKEERGRGNFPDRFSARQFPNYSSELNVNALLLGDSALYLCASSLTGTGGLDTQYFGPGTRLTVL.

The V call is TRBV18, the J call TRBJ1-4; the match to TRBD1 covers 8 bases. The CDR3 contains 16 residues. CDR1 is KGHSH and CDR2 is LQKENI in the germline V gene. V was clipped by 1 base and J by 7 bases; unmatched bases: 8. The CDR3 DNA is TGTGCCAGCTCACCACGACAGGGGACAGGCGCTGAAAAACTGTTTTTT. Its protein is CASSPRQGTGAEKLFF.

This sequence joins TRBV19 and TRBJ2-5; D is possibly TRBD1 (5 bases). CDR1 and CDR2 from the germline V gene are LNHDA and SQIVND (reference sequence). The CDR3 spans 12 residues. Trimming cost V 2 bases and J 5 bases, with 6 bases left between them. CDR3 in DNA: TGTGCCAGTAGTATACAGGGTGAGACCCAGTACTTC. This translates into CASSIQGETQYF.

This sequence joins TRBV4-1 and TRBJ2-2, with 13 positions matching TRBD2. Germline CDR1 MGHRA, CDR2 YSYEKL. V lost 5 bases and J lost 3; bases outside the gene matches: 9. The CDR3 totals 18 residues. The CDR3 nucleotides are TGCGCCAGCAGCGGGACTAGCGGGAAAGAGGCACACACCGGGGAGCTGTTTTTT. Protein product: CASSGTSGKEAHTGELFF.

V usage is TRBV15 and J usage is TRBJ2-3; 8 bases fit TRBD2. The CDR3 covers 17 residues. Trimming took 5 bases from V and 1 from J; bases not matched to a gene: 11. In germline, CDR1 is LNHNV, CDR2 YYDKDF (reference sequence). The CDR3 DNA sequence: TGTGCCACCAGCCTTTCTCACGGGGGACTAGGCACAGATACGCAGTATTTT. It encodes CATSLSHGGLGTDTQYF. The whole variable domain, filled in from reference TRBV15 and TRBJ2-3, reads DAMVIQNPRYQVTQFGKPVTLSCSQTLNHNVMYWYQQKSSQAPKLLFHYYDKDFNNEADTPDNFQSRRPNTSFCFLDIRSPGLGDTAMYLCATSLSHGGLGTDTQYFGPGTRLTVL.

The chain joins TRBV11-2 to TRBJ1-2, with a weak D call TRBD1 (6 bases). The CDR3 consists of 13 residues. Between the trimmed V and J ends, which lost 5 bases and 2 bases, there was a span of 9 bases. Germline CDR1 is SGHAT and CDR2 is FQNNGV. CDR3 nucleotide sequence: TGTGCCAGCAGCCCCGGACAGAACTATGGCTACACCTTC. Protein product: CASSPGQNYGYTF.

This chain uses TRBV12-1 with TRBJ2-1; the table gives TRBD2 as D, unverified against the DNA. TRBV12-1 is deemed a pseudogene. This CDR3 comprises 19 residues. This chain's CDR3 is CASSFKFPKGLAENNEQFF. The CDR3 DNA reads as TGTGCCAGCAGCTTTAAATTTCCGAAGGGACTAGCGGAGAACAATGAGCAGTTCTTC.

A few counts support this clone. V gene TRBV19 combines with J gene TRBJ1-1, with 8 bases fitting TRBD1. The germline V gene encodes CDR1 LNHDA and CDR2 SQIVND (reference sequence). This CDR3 contains 14 residues. After removal of 6 bases from V and 4 bases from J, the junction contained 7 bases not matched to a gene. CDR3 coding DNA: TGTGCCAGTAGCCGTGGACAGGGAGTCACTGAAGCTTTCTTT. Protein: CASSRGQGVTEAFF.

The chain links TRBV28 to TRBJ1-3, with 9 bases fitting TRBD1. CDR1 and CDR2 from the germline V gene are MDHEN and SYDVKM. V was clipped by 4 bases and J by 5 bases; unmatched bases: 6. CDR3 length: 15 amino acids. The CDR3: CASSSHRGLRNTIYF. As DNA, the CDR3 is TGTGCCAGCAGTTCCCACAGGGGGCTGAGAAACACCATATATTTT.

The chain couples TRBV6-1 to TRBJ2-7, with 7 positions matching TRBD1. The V gene's germline CDR1 is MNHNS and CDR2 SASEGT. This CDR3 contains 15 residues. V lost 2 bases, J lost 4 bases, and 8 bases stayed unmatched. The CDR3 protein is CASSESETGRYEQYF. In DNA form, the CDR3 reads TGTGCCAGCAGTGAATCGGAGACAGGGCGGTACGAGCAGTACTTC.

This clone was counted a few times. The gene calls are TRBV6-6 and TRBJ1-4, with 7 bases matching TRBD1. CDR3 length equals 14 residues. With V trimmed by 0 bases and J by 6 bases, 1 base remained unmatched. Germline values: CDR1 MNHNY, CDR2 SVGAGI (reference sequence). CDR3 nucleotide sequence: TGTGCCAGCAGTTACTCCGGGACAGATGAAAAACTGTTTTTT. Translation gives CASSYSGTDEKLFF.

In regard to this clone: In the same sample, other DNA sequences code for this CDR3. The chain links TRBV9 to TRBJ2-1; tentatively, D is TRBD1 (6 bases). The CDR3 is 15 residues long. Germline lookup yields CDR1 SGDLS and CDR2 YYNGEE. V was trimmed by 0 bases and J by 2 bases, leaving 9 bases between them. The chain's CDR3 is CASSVGAGAYNEQFF. The CDR3 DNA reads TGTGCCAGCAGCGTAGGGGCAGGGGCCTACAATGAGCAGTTCTTC.

The chain joins TRBV28 to TRBJ1-2; D call uncertain. Trimming took off 3 bases at V and 8 bases at J, with 13 bases between the two ends. Germline V gene data show CDR1 as MDHEN and CDR2 as SYDVKM. CDR3 length: 13 amino acids. The CDR3 nucleotides are TGTGCCAGCAGTTTTAGTTCAGCGGGCGGCTACACCTTC. Translated, it gives CASSFSSAGGYTF.

The J gene is TRBJ2-2, the V gene TRBV6-1, with no clear D. The CDR3 contains 14 residues. The germline CDR1 and CDR2 sequences are MNHNS and SASEGT. V gave up 4 bases and J gave up 1 base, with 7 bases separating them. The CDR3 coding sequence is TGTGCCAGCAGTGTCTATAGGAACACCGGGGAGCTGTTTTTT. Its protein is CASSVYRNTGELFF.

V gene TRBV7-3 combines with J gene TRBJ2-1; the match to TRBD2 covers 10 bases. This CDR3 contains 14 residues. J was trimmed by 7 bases and V by 4 bases; bases with no gene match: 4. Germline CDR1 reads SGHTA; CDR2 reads FQGTGA. The CDR3 bases are TGTGCCAGCAGCTCGGGACTAGCGCGTAATGAGCAGTTCTTC. Translation: CASSSGLARNEQFF.

This chain joins TRBV30 and TRBJ2-7; 10 bases match TRBD1. CDR3 length: 14 amino acids. Losses at the gene ends were 6 bases for V and 0 bases for J; bases not matched to a gene: 5. Germline loops: CDR1 GTSNPN, CDR2 SVGIG (reference sequence). The CDR3 bases are TGTGCCTGCACCCGGACAGGGGGCTCCTACGAGCAGTACTTC. Translating gives CACTRTGGSYEQYF.

This chain connects TRBV19 to TRBJ2-7; D is undetermined. Germline-derived CDR1 and CDR2 are LNHDA and SQIVND (reference sequence). V lost 4 bases to trimming and J lost 9 bases, with 16 bases between them. CDR3 length: 13 residues. The CDR3 DNA reads as TGTGCCAGTAGTACCTCGGGTCTGGAGAGGCAGTACTTC. As protein: CASSTSGLERQYF.

The chain links TRBV2 to TRBJ2-5; D perhaps matches TRBD1 (6 bases). With the DNA end fitting TRBJ2-7 better, the J assignment may be wrong. The CDR3 spans 15 residues. CDR1 and CDR2 from the germline V gene are SNHLY and FYNNEI. CDR3 nucleotide sequence: TGTGCCAGCAGTGCTTGGACAGCCGCGAACTACGAGCAGTACTTC. It encodes CASSAWTAANYEQYF.